This T cell receptor (beta chain) was profiled in a study of blood T cell repertoires in COVID-19 (dated by TCRdb to 2020 to 2022). Notes on the research overall: Samples covering the acute and convalescent phases of COVID-19 were provided by collaborators in the United States, Italy and Spain. The samples were drawn from the first 160 participants of the ongoing ImmuneRACE study and from over a thousand subjects provided by 6 global collaborators. Where available, HLA class I and class II types were obtained from metadata supplied by the sample provider rather than from assay-based typing. The repertoires were released in a freely available public database intended as a resource for research on the immune response to SARS-CoV-2. The dataset comprised deeply sampled blood TCRbeta repertoires from subjects exposed to, actively infected with, or recovered from COVID-19. The sample metadata nearly always contained a de-identified subject ID, COVID-19 status, age in years and sex. The material from the prospective study consisted of cDNA or gDNA derived from T cells, B-cell-depleted T cells, or PBMCs.

V was cut back by 6 bases and J by 2 bases, leaving a gap of 10 bases between them. For CDR1 and CDR2, the germline V gene (reference sequence) lists LNHDA and SQIVND. From cysteine to phenylalanine, the CDR3 is 13 amino acids long. Here the CDR3 DNA is all that survives: 39 bases in frame from base 1. A word on this clone: Its antigen is unknown. Base qualities are not provided; no much larger clone lies one nucleotide away.

Whole blood was collected in K2EDTA tubes by collaborating institutions according to the institutions' own protocols. For TCRbeta analysis, collaborators shipped samples as frozen whole blood, isolated PBMCs, or DNA extracted from either of those sample types. TCRbeta CDR3 regions were amplified from genomic DNA using the immunoSEQ Assay, a bias-controlled multiplex PCR. The original pipeline was this. The number of nucleated cells in each sample was estimated from the amplification of reference gene primers within the assay. To quantify the absolute abundance of each unique TCRbeta CDR3 rearrangement, sequence reads were collapsed and filtered. For each sample, productive Simpson clonality was calculated as the square root of Simpson's diversity index over productive rearrangements. TCRdb took over this immuneACCESS table, retaining in-frame rearrangements with V and J assigned. Such tables are incomplete; in checked studies, under half of the missing clones stem from an unresolved V gene, and the remainder is unexplained. The DNA was the basis for D and trimming; V, J and clone size are from that table. The sample table records 100,000 or so clones; 65% to 85% of these occur just once. The ten largest clones add up to roughly 17% of the sample.

Overall study outcomes, separate from this receptor: The quantity of clinical and demographic metadata differed by source and by participant and was supplied without curation.

This receptor was obtained from a woman between 55 and 75 years old with acute or convalescent COVID-19. The V gene is TRBV19 and the J gene is TRBJ1-2, with TRBD1 perhaps the D gene, on 5 matching bases. The sequenced sample was peripheral blood. In nucleotide form, the sequence is TGTGCCAGTAGCCCAGGGAGGAACTATGGCTACACCTTC. This sequence encodes CASSPGRNYGYTF.